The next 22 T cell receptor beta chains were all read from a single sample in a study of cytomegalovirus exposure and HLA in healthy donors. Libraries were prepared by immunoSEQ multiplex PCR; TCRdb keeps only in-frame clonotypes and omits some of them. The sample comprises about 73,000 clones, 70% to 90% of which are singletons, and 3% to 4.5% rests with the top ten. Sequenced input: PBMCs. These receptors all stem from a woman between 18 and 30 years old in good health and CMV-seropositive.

CDR3 nucleotide sequence: TGTGCCAGCAGCTTCCCTCGGGACTCCTCCGGCACAGATACGCAGTATTTT. Protein: CASSFPRDSSGTDTQYF. The chain employs TRBV7-8 and TRBJ2-3; maybe TRBD2 (6 bases). This CDR3 spans 17 amino acids. CDR1 SGHVS and CDR2 FQNEAQ come from the germline V gene. V gave up 3 bases and J gave up 1 base, with 17 bases separating them.

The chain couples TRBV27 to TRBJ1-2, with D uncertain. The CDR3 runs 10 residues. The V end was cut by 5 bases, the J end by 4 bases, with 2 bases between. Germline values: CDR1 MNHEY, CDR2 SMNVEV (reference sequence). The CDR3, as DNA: TGTGCCAGCAGTCTCTATGGCTACACCTTC. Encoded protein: CASSLYGYTF.

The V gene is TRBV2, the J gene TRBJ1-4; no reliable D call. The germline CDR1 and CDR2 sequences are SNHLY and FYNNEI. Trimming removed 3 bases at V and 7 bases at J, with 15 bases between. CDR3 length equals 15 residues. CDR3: CASSDIRSVIEKLFF. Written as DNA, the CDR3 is TGTGCCAGCAGTGACATCCGGTCTGTGATTGAAAAACTGTTTTTT.

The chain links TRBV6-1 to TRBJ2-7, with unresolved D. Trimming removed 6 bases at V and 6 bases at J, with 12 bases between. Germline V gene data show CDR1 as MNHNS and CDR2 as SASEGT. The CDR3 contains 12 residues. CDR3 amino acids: CASRLRPGEQYF. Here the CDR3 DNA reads TGTGCCAGCAGACTTCGACCGGGCGAGCAGTACTTC.

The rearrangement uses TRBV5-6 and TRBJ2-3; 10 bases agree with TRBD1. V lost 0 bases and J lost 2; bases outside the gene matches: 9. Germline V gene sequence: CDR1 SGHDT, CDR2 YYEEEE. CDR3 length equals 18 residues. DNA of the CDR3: TGTGCCAGCAGCTTGGGCGACAGGGGGCCTGGATTCACAGATACGCAGTATTTT. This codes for CASSLGDRGPGFTDTQYF.

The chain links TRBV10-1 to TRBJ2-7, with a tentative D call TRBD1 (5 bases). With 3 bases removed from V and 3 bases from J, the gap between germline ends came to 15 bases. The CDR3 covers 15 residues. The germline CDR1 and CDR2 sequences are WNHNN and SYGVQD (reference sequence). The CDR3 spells CASSDHRTVLYEQYF. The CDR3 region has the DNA TGCGCCAGCAGTGATCACAGGACGGTTCTCTACGAGCAGTACTTC.

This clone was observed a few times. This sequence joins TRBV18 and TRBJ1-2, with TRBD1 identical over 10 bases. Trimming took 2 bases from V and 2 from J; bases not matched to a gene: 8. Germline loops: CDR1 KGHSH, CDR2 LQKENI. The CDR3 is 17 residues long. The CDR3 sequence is CASSPAGQGTYNYGYTF. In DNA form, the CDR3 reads TGTGCCAGCTCACCAGCGGGACAGGGGACCTACAACTATGGCTACACCTTC.

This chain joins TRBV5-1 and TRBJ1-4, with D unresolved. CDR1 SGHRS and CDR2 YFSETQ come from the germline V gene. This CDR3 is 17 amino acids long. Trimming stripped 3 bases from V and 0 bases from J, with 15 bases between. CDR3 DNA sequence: TGCGCCAGCAGCTCAACGGGGTCGACTACAACTAATGAAAAACTGTTTTTT. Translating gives CASSSTGSTTTNEKLFF.

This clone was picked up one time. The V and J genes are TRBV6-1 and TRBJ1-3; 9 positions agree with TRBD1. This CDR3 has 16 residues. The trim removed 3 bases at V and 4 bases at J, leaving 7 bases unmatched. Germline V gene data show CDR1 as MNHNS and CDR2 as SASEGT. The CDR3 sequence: CASSERQGGAGNTIYF. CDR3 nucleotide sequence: TGTGCCAGCAGTGAGCGACAGGGGGGAGCGGGAAACACCATATATTTT.

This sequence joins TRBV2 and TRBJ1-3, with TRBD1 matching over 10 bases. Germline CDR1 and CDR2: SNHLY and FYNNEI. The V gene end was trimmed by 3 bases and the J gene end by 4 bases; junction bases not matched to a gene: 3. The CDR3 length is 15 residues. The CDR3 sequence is CASSDDRGQGNTIYF. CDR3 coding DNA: TGTGCCAGCAGTGACGACAGGGGGCAGGGAAACACCATATATTTT.

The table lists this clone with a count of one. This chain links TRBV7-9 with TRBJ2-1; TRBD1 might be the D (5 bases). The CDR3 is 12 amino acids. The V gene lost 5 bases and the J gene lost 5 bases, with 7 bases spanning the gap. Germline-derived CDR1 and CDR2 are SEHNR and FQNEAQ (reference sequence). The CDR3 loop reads CASSKQDNEQFF. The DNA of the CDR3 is TGTGCCAGCAGCAAACAGGACAATGAGCAGTTCTTC.

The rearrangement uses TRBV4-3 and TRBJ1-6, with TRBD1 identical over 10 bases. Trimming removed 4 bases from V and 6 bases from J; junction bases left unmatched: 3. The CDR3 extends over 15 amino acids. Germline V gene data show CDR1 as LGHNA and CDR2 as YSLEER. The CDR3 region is CASSPGQGSNSPLHF. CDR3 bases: TGCGCCAGCAGCCCGGGACAGGGGTCTAATTCACCCCTCCACTTT.

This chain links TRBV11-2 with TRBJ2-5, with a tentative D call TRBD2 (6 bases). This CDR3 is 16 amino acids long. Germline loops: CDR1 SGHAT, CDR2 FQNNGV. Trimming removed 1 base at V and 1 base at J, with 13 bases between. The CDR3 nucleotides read TGTGCCAGCAGCTTAGGGAGGGACGCCCTCCAAGAGACCCAGTACTTC. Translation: CASSLGRDALQETQYF.

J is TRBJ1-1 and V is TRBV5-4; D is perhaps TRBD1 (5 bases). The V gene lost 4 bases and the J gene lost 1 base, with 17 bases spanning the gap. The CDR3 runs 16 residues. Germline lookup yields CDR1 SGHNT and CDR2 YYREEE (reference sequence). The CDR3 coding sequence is TGTGCCAGCAGCCCGACCGCTGACAGAGGGAACACTGAAGCTTTCTTT. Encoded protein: CASSPTADRGNTEAFF. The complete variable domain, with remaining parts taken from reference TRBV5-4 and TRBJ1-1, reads ETGVTQSPTHLIKTRGQQVTLRCSSQSGHNTVSWYQQALGQGPQFIFQYYREEENGRGNFPPRFSGLQFPNYSSELNVNALELDDSALYLCASSPTADRGNTEAFFGQGTRLTVV.

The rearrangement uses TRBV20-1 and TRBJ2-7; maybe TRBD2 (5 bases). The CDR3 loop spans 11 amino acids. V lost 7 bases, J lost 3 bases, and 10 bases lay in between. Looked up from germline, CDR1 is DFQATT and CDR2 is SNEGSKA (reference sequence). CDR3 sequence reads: CSETRGYEQYF. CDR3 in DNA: TGCAGTGAAACCCGGGGCTACGAGCAGTACTTC.

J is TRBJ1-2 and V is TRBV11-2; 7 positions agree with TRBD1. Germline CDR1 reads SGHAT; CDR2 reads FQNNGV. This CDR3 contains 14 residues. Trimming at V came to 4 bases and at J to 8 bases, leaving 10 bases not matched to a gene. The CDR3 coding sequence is TGTGCCAGCAGCTCTCCACGGACAGGTCCGGGCTACACCTTC. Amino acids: CASSSPRTGPGYTF.

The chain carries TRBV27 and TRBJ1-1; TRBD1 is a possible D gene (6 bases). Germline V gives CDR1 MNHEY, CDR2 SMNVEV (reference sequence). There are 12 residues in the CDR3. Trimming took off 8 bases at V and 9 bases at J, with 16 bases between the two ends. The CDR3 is CASLGQSEKAFF. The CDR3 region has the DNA TGTGCCAGCCTGGGACAAAGTGAAAAAGCTTTCTTT.

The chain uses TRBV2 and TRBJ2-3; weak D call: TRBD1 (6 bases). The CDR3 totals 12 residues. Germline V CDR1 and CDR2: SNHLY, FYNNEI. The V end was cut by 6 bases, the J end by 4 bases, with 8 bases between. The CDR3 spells CASRAGADTQYF. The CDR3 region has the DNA TGTGCCAGCAGGGCAGGGGCAGATACGCAGTATTTT. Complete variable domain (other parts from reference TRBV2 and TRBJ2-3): EPEVTQTPSHQVTQMGQEVILRCVPISNHLYFYWYRQILGQKVEFLVSFYNNEISEKSEIFDDQFSVERPDGSNFTLKIRSTKLEDSAMYFCASRAGADTQYFGPGTRLTVL.

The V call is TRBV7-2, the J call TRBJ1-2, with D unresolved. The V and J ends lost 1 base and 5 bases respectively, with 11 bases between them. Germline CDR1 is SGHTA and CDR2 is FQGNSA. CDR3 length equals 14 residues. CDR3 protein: CASSLVVRPYGYTF. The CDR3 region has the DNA TGTGCCAGCAGCTTAGTTGTCAGGCCATATGGCTACACCTTC.

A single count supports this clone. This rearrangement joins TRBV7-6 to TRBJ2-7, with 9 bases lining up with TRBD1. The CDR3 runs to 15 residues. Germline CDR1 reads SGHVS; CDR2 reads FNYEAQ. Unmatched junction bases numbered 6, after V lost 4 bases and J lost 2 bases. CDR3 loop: CASSSRTGATYEQYF. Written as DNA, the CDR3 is TGTGCCAGCAGCTCCAGGACAGGGGCCACCTACGAGCAGTACTTC. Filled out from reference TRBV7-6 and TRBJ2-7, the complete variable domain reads GAGVSQSPRYKVTKRGQDVALRCDPISGHVSLYWYRQALGQGPEFLTYFNYEAQQDKSGLPNDRFSAERPEGSISTLTIQRTEQRDSAMYRCASSSRTGATYEQYFGPGTRLTVT.

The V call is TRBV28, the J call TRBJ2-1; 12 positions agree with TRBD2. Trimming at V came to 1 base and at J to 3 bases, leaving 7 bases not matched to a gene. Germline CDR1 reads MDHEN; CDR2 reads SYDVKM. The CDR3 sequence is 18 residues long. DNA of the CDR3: TGTGCCAGCAGTTTATCGCGACTAGCGGGAGCCAGCTACAATGAGCAGTTCTTC. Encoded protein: CASSLSRLAGASYNEQFF. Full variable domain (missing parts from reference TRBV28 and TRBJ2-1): DVKVTQSSRYLVKRTGEKVFLECVQDMDHENMFWYRQDPGLGLRLIYFSYDVKMKEKGDIPEGYSVSREKKERFSLILESASTNQTSMYLCASSLSRLAGASYNEQFFGPGTRLTVL.

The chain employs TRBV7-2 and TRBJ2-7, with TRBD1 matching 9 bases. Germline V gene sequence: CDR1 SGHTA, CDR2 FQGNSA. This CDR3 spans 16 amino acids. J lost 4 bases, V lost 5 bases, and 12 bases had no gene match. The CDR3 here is CASSRDGTGSYYEQYF. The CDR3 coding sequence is TGTGCCAGCAGCAGGGACGGGACAGGGAGTTATTACGAGCAGTACTTC.